This T cell receptor beta chain was obtained from a study of T-cell reconstitution after alpha-beta-depleted transplantation in children. Overall study findings and caveats: Hyperexpanded clones declined; after one year, newly produced T cells mostly supplied diversity.

This clonotype was seen a handful of times. The antigen remains undetermined. Unique molecular identifiers featured in how the TCRbeta library was prepared. In TCRdb, the PCR reads were re-called with MiXCR into one record per CDR3 protein. The repertoire holds about 300,000 distinct CDR3 sequences, with 7.5% to 9% as singletons. There are 15 residues in the CDR3. The V gene's germline CDR1 is SGDLS and CDR2 YYNGEE. Between the trimmed V and J ends, which lost 1 base and 1 base, there was a span of 11 bases. This specimen was peripheral blood, taken 360 days after TCRalphabeta/CD19-depleted stem cell transplant. The rearrangement links TRBV9 to TRBJ1-1, with D tentatively TRBD1 (5 bases). The TCR originated in a female patient aged 2-10 years who had a stem cell transplant for Fanconi anemia, so the T cells may come from the graft donor. The CDR3 nucleotides read TGTGCCAGCAGCGTATCAGGCCAGGGGAACACTGAAGCTTTCTTT. This sequence encodes CASSVSGQGNTEAFF.